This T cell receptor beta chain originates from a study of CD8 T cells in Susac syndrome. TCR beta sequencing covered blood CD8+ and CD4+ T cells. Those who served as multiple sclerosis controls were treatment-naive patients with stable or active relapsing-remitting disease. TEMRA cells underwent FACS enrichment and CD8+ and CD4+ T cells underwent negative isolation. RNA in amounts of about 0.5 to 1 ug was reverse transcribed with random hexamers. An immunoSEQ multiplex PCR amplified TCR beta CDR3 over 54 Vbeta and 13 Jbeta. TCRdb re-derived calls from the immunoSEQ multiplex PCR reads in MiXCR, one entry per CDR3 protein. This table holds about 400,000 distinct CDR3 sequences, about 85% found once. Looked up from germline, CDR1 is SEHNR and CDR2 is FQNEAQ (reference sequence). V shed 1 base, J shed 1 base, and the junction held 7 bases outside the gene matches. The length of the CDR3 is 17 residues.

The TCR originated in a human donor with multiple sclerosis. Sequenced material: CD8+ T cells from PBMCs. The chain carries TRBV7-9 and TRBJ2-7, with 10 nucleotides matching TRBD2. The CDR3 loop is CASSLDSGLAPSYEQYF. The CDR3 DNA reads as TGTGCCAGCAGCTTAGATTCGGGACTAGCGCCATCCTACGAGCAGTACTTC.